The 9 T cell receptor beta chains given below trace back to one sample, sequenced in a study of Graves' ophthalmopathy and Graves' hyperthyroidism (dated by TCRdb to 2016 to 2019). The instrument given in TCRdb is Illumina HiSeq 2000. For repertoire sequencing, TCR beta CDR3 regions were amplified from RNA transcripts. A first-round RT-PCR used HTBI primers with the Qiagen OneStep RT-PCR kit, followed by a second-round multiplex PCR, size selection and purification. TCRdb reran the public reads through fastp at Q25 and MiXCR, keeping productive beta chains. For every CDR3 protein sequence, its rows merge into one entry that carries the most common genes and DNA. The sample contains fewer than 600,000 distinct CDR3 sequences, around 15% of them found a single time. The ten largest clonotypes hold 9.8% of the sample. Material for sequencing was blood. The receptor set was obtained from a woman aged 25 to 39 with Graves' ophthalmopathy. Donor details come from another sample of the same person, matched by shared clones.

This clonotype was detected ten times or more. This sequence joins TRBV7-9 and TRBJ1-1; D uncertain. V was shortened by 5 bases and J by 6 bases, with 13 bases between the two germline ends. Per germline, CDR1 SEHNR and CDR2 FQNEAQ (reference sequence). This CDR3 is built from 13 residues. The DNA for the CDR3 is TGTGCCAGCAGCGGAAGGCAATTCCCTGAAGCTTTCTTT. It translates to CASSGRQFPEAFF. Combining the CDR3 with reference TRBV7-9 and TRBJ1-1 gives the whole variable domain DTGVSQNPRHKITKRGQNVTFRCDPISEHNRLYWYRQTLGQGPEFLTYFQNEAQLEKSRLLSDRFSAERPKGSFSTLEIQRTEQGDSAMYLCASSGRQFPEAFFGQGTRLTVV.

This clonotype was counted between two and nine times. A much bigger clone sits one base away, suggesting this may be a read error. The V call is TRBV6-4, the J call TRBJ2-7, with 15 bases aligning to TRBD2. Trimming took 5 bases from V and 3 from J; bases not matched to a gene: 8. Germline V gene lookup returns CDR1 MRHNA and CDR2 SNTAGT. There are 17 residues in the CDR3. CDR3 DNA sequence: TGTGCCAGCAGTAGGGCGGGACTAGCGGGAGGAAACTACGAGCAGTACTTC. Translation: CASSRAGLAGGNYEQYF.

The rearrangement joins TRBV20-1 to TRBJ2-5; D unclear. The closer fit of TRBJ2-1 to the DNA end suggests the J call may be wrong. The CDR3 is 11 amino acids. Germline lookup yields CDR1 DFQATT and CDR2 SNEGSKA (reference sequence). CDR3 DNA: TGCAGTGCTAGCCCCTCTAGGGAGCAGTTCTTC. Its translation: CSASPSREQFF.

The chain combines TRBV20-1 with TRBJ2-7; 13 bases are a match to TRBD2. The CDR3 runs to 13 residues. CDR1 DFQATT and CDR2 SNEGSKA come from the germline V gene (reference sequence). Losses at the gene ends were 6 bases for V and 2 bases for J; bases not matched to a gene: 1. The CDR3 sequence: CSALAGGAYEQYF. CDR3 DNA sequence: TGCAGTGCACTAGCGGGGGGGGCCTACGAGCAGTACTTC.

This clonotype has ten or more counts. This rearrangement joins TRBV28 to TRBJ2-7; a weak D match, TRBD1 (6 bases). The length of the CDR3 is 14 residues. Germline V gene sequence: CDR1 MDHEN, CDR2 SYDVKM. Trimming stripped 5 bases from V and 2 bases from J, with 13 bases between. The CDR3 DNA reads TGTGCCAGCAGTAGACCAGGGGCAACCTACGAGCAGTACTTC. Translated, it gives CASSRPGATYEQYF.

Many counts were recorded for this clonotype. This chain joins TRBV20-1 and TRBJ2-7; D unresolved. CDR3 length: 13 residues. V shed 5 bases and J shed 3 bases, with 14 bases lying between them. CDR1 and CDR2 (germline): DFQATT, SNEGSKA (reference sequence). CDR3 nucleotides: TGCAGTGCTGTGGGTGATGTGAACTACGAGCAGTACTTC. Its protein is CSAVGDVNYEQYF.

The CDR3 sequence: CASIAGGLEAFF. CDR3 in DNA: TGTGCCAGCATCGCCGGCGGGTTAGAAGCTTTCTTT. The V call is TRBV6-1, the J call TRBJ1-1; D is unresolved. V was shortened by 7 bases and J by 8 bases, with 14 bases between the two germline ends. This CDR3 region has 12 residues. Germline values: CDR1 MNHNS, CDR2 SASEGT.

Ten or more counts support this clonotype. The chain recombines TRBV29-1 with TRBJ1-1; D gene unclear. Germline values: CDR1 SQVTM, CDR2 ANQGSEA. This CDR3 has 12 residues. V was shortened by 4 bases and J by 1 base, with 7 bases between the two germline ends. In nucleotides, the CDR3 is TGCAGCGTTGGAAAGGGGAACACTGAAGCTTTCTTT. It codes for CSVGKGNTEAFF.

The table lists this clonotype with a few counts. The chain combines TRBV27 with TRBJ2-5; no clear D. The CDR3 is 11 residues long. In germline, CDR1 is MNHEY, CDR2 SMNVEV (reference sequence). The V end lost 8 bases, the J end lost 5 bases, and 9 bases lay between the germline ends. CDR3 in DNA: TGTGCCAGCGGGATGAAGGAGACCCAGTACTTC. Its protein is CASGMKETQYF.